Many counts were recorded for the clone carrying this T cell receptor (beta chain). Its antigen is as yet unknown. With the read ending 3 residues before the CDR3 end, the germline J gene is used to fill in that end. Equal genomic DNA amounts from CVID and control samples were sequenced. Clones were sequenced by immunoSEQ multiplex PCR, and TCRdb holds only the in-frame ones, with some missing. This sample has tens of thousands of clones and no singletons, with under 2% in the ten largest. CDR1 and CDR2 (germline): SGHDT, YYEEEE. The CDR3 runs 15 residues. With V trimmed by 0 bases and J by 0 bases, 0 bases remained unmatched. The record originates from a study of T cell clonality in common variable immunodeficiency. Caucasian heritage predominated among both patients and controls. Whole-study findings and limits: Shared TCRbeta clones were fewer between CVID subjects than controls.

The sequencing input was peripheral blood mononuclear cells. This rearrangement joins TRBV5-6 to TRBJ2-3; 8 bases match TRBD1. This clonotype originated in a person aged 18 to 75 in good health. The CDR3 DNA, read in part, is TGTGCCAGCAGCTTGGGACAGGGGAGCACAGATACG. Translated, it gives CASSLGQGSTDT. Given in full, the CDR3 is CASSLGQGSTDTQYF.